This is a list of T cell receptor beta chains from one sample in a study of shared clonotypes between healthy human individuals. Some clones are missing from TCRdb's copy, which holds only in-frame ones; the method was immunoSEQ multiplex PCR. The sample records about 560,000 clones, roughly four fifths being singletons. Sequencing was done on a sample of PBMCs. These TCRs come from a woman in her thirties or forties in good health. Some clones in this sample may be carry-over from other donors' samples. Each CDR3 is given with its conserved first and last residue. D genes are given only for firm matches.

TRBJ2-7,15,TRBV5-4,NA,CASSLASGRNYEQYF,TGTGCCAGCAGCTTGGCGTCGGGGCGTAACTACGAGCAGTACTTC
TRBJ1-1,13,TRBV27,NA,CASSLGGDTEAFF,TGTGCCAGCAGTCTTGGGGGGGACACTGAAGCTTTCTTT
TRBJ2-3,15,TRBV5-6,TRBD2,CASSPTSGTTDTQYF,TGTGCCAGCAGTCCGACTAGCGGGACCACAGATACGCAGTATTTT
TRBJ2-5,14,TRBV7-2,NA,CASSLVSQGETQYF,TGTGCCAGCAGCTTAGTTTCGCAGGGGGAGACCCAGTACTTC
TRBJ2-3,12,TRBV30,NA,CAWSLGQDTQYF,TGTGCCTGGAGTCTCGGACAGGATACGCAGTATTTT
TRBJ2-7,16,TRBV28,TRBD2,CASSVPTSGRIFEQYF,TGTGCCAGCAGTGTCCCGACTAGCGGGAGAATTTTTGAGCAGTACTTC
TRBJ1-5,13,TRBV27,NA,CASSYHSNQPQHF,TGTGCCAGCAGTTACCATAGCAATCAGCCCCAGCATTTT
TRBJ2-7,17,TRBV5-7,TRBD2,CASSSGTSGRGTYEQYF,TGTGCCAGCAGCTCCGGGACTAGCGGGAGGGGCACCTACGAGCAGTACTTC
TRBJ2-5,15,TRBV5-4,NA,CASSLATGARETQYF,TGTGCCAGCAGCTTGGCTACGGGGGCTAGAGAGACCCAGTACTTC
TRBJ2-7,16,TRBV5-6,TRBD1,CASSLALPDRGYEQYF,TGTGCCAGCAGCTTGGCCCTTCCCGACAGGGGCTACGAGCAGTACTTC
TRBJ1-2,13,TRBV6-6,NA,CASRDGQNYGYTF,TGTGCCAGCAGGGACGGTCAAAACTATGGCTACACCTTC
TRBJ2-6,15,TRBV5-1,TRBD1,CASSYDRAGANVLTF,TGCGCCAGCAGCTACGACAGGGCTGGGGCCAACGTCCTGACTTTC
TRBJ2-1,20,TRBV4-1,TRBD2,CASSQEPTPLGLAANNEQFF,TGCGCCAGCAGCCAAGAACCAACCCCCCTAGGACTAGCGGCAAACAATGAGCAGTTCTTC
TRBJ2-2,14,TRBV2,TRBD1,CASRDRGSTGELFF,TGTGCCAGCAGAGACAGGGGAAGCACCGGGGAGCTGTTTTTT
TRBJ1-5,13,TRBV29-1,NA,CSVGAGDNQPQHF,TGCAGCGTTGGGGCAGGAGACAATCAGCCCCAGCATTTT
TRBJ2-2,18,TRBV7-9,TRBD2,CASTHGAGAAGGTGELFF,TGTGCCAGCACCCACGGGGCGGGGGCCGCGGGGGGGACCGGGGAGCTGTTTTTT
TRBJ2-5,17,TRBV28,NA,CASRGKGYREKGETQYF,TGTGCCAGCAGGGGTAAGGGATACAGGGAGAAAGGAGAGACCCAGTACTTC